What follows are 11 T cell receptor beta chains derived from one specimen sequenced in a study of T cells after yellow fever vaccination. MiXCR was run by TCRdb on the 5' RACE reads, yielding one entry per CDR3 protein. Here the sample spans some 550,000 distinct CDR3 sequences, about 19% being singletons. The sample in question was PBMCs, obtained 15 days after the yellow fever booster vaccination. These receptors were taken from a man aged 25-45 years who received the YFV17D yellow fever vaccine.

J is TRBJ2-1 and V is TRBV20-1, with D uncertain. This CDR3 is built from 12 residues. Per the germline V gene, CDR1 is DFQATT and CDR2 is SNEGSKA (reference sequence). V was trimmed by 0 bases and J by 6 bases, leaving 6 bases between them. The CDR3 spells CSAREAGNEQFF. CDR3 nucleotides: TGCAGTGCTAGAGAAGCCGGCAATGAGCAGTTCTTC.

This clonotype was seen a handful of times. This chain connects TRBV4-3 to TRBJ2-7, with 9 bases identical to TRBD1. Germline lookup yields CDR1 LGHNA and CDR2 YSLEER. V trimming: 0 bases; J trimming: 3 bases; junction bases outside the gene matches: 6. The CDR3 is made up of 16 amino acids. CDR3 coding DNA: TGCGCCAGCAGCCAAGATAGAGCGACAGGGGGCTACGAGCAGTACTTC. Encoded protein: CASSQDRATGGYEQYF.

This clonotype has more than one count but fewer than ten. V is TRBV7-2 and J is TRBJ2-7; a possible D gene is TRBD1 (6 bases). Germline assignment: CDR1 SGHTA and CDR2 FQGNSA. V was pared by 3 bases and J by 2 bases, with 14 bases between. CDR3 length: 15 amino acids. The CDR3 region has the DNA TGTGCCAGCAGCTTGGGACAAGCAACTACCTACGAGCAGTACTTC. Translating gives CASSLGQATTYEQYF.

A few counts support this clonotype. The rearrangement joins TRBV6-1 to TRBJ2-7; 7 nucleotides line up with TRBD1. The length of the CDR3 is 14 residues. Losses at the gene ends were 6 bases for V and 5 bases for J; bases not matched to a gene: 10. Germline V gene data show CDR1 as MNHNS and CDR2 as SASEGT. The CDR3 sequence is CASSPGQSNDEQYF. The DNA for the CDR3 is TGTGCCAGCAGCCCGGGACAGTCTAATGACGAGCAGTACTTC.

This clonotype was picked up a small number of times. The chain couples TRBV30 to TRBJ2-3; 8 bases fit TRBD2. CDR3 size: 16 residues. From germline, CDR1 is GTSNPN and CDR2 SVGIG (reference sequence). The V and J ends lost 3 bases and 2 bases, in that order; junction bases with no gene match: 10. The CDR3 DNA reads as TGTGCCTGGAGCTCACTAGCGGAACAGTTCACAGATACGCAGTATTTT. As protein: CAWSSLAEQFTDTQYF.

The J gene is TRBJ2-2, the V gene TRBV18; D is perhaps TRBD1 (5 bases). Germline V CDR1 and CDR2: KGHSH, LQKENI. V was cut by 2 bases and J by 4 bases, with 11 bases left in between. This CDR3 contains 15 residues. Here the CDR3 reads CASSPSRVITGELFF. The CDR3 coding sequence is TGTGCCAGCTCACCATCCAGGGTCATCACCGGGGAGCTGTTTTTT.

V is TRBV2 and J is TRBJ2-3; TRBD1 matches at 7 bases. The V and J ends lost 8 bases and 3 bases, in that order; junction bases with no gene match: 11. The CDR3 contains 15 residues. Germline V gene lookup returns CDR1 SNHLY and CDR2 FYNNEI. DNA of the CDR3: TGTGCCAGCTCCGGGACAGCTCCTCGGACAGATACGCAGTATTTT. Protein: CASSGTAPRTDTQYF.

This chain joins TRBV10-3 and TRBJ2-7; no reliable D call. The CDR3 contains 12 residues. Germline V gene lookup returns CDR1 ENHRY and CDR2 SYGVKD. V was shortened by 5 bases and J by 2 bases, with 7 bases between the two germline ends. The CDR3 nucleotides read TGTGCCATCAGTAGGCTTGCCTACGAGCAGTACTTC. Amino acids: CAISRLAYEQYF.

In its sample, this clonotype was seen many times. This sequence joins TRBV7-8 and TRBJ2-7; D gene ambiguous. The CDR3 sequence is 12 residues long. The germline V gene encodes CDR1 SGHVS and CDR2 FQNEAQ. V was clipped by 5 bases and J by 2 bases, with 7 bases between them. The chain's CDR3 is CASSPLAYEQYF. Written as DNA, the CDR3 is TGTGCCAGCAGCCCGTTGGCCTACGAGCAGTACTTC.

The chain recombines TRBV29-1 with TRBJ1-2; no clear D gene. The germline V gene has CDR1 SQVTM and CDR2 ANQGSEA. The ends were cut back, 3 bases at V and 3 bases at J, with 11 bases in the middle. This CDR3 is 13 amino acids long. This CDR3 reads CSVDRGWDYGYTF. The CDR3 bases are TGCAGCGTTGATCGGGGTTGGGACTATGGCTACACCTTC.

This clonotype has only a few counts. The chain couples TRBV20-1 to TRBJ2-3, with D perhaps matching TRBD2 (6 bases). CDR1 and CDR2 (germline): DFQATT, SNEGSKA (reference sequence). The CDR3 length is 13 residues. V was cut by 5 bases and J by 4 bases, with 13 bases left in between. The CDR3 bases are TGCAGTGCTCGGAGGGAGAGCGCAGATACGCAGTATTTT. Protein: CSARRESADTQYF.